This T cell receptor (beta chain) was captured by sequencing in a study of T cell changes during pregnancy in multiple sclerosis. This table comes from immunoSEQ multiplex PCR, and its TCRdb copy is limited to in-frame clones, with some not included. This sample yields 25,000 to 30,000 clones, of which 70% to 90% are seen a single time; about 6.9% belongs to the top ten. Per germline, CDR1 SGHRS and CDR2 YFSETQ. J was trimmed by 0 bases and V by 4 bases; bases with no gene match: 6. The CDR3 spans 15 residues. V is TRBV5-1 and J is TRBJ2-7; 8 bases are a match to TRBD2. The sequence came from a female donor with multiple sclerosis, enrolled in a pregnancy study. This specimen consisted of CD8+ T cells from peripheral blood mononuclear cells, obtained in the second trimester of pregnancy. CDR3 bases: TGCGCCAGCAGCCCGGGGGGGCGGTTCTCCTACGAGCAGTACTTC. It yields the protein CASSPGGRFSYEQYF. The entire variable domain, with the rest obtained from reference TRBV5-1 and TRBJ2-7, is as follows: KAGVTQTPRYLIKTRGQQVTLSCSPISGHRSVSWYQQTPGQGLQFLFEYFSETQRNKGNFPGRFSGRQFSNSRSEMNVSTLELGDSALYLCASSPGGRFSYEQYFGPGTRLTVT.